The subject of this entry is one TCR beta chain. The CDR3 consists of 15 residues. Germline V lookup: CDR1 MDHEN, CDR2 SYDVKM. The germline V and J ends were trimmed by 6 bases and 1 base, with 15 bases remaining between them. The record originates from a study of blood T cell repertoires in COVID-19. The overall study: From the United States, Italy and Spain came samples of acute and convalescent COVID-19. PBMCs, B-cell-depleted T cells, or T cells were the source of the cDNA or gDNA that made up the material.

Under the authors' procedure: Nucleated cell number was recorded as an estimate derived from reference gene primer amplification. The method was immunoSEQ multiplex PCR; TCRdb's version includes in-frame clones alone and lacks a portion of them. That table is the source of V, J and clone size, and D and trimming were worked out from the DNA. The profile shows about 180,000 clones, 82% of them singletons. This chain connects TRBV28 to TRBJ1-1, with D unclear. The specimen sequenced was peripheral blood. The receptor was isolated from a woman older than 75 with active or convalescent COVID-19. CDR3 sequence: CASRFQRGGNTEAFF. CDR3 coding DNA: TGTGCCAGCAGGTTCCAGCGGGGAGGGAACACTGAAGCTTTCTTT.